This T cell receptor beta chain was recovered during a study of cytomegalovirus exposure and HLA in healthy donors. The study's findings and limits: Reportedly, a later analysis found an Asian-associated ancestry cluster had fewer N-insertions than the approximately 670-donor mean. Later examination showed HLA-associated TCR beta chains had greater clonal expansion than equally common others. Later on, a genetic analysis was performed. It linked a missense variant in DCLRE1C with V- and J-gene trimming of TCR beta.

CDR1 and CDR2 (germline): SGHVS, FNYEAQ. CDR3 length: 15 residues. Trimming cost V 0 bases and J 7 bases, with 12 bases left between them. With respect to this clone: The antigen is undetermined.

PCR amplification relied on 60 Vbeta primers (plus 13 Jbeta primers). Per the original data handling: Later, an analysis found 65 million to 85 million unique TCR beta chains, and roughly 9.9 million of these were shared. Some clones are missing from TCRdb's copy, which holds only in-frame ones; the method was immunoSEQ multiplex PCR. V and J calls and clone size are those listed in that table; D and trimming were worked out from the DNA. Its table records about 53,000 clones. The rearrangement links TRBV7-6 to TRBJ1-4; D is perhaps TRBD1 (5 bases). Sequenced input: PBMCs. This TCR came from a woman aged 18-35 years in good health and CMV-seronegative. The CDR3 DNA reads TGTGCCAGCAGCTTAGCAGGGGCGGCAGGTGAAAAACTGTTTTTT. Protein sequence: CASSLAGAAGEKLFF.